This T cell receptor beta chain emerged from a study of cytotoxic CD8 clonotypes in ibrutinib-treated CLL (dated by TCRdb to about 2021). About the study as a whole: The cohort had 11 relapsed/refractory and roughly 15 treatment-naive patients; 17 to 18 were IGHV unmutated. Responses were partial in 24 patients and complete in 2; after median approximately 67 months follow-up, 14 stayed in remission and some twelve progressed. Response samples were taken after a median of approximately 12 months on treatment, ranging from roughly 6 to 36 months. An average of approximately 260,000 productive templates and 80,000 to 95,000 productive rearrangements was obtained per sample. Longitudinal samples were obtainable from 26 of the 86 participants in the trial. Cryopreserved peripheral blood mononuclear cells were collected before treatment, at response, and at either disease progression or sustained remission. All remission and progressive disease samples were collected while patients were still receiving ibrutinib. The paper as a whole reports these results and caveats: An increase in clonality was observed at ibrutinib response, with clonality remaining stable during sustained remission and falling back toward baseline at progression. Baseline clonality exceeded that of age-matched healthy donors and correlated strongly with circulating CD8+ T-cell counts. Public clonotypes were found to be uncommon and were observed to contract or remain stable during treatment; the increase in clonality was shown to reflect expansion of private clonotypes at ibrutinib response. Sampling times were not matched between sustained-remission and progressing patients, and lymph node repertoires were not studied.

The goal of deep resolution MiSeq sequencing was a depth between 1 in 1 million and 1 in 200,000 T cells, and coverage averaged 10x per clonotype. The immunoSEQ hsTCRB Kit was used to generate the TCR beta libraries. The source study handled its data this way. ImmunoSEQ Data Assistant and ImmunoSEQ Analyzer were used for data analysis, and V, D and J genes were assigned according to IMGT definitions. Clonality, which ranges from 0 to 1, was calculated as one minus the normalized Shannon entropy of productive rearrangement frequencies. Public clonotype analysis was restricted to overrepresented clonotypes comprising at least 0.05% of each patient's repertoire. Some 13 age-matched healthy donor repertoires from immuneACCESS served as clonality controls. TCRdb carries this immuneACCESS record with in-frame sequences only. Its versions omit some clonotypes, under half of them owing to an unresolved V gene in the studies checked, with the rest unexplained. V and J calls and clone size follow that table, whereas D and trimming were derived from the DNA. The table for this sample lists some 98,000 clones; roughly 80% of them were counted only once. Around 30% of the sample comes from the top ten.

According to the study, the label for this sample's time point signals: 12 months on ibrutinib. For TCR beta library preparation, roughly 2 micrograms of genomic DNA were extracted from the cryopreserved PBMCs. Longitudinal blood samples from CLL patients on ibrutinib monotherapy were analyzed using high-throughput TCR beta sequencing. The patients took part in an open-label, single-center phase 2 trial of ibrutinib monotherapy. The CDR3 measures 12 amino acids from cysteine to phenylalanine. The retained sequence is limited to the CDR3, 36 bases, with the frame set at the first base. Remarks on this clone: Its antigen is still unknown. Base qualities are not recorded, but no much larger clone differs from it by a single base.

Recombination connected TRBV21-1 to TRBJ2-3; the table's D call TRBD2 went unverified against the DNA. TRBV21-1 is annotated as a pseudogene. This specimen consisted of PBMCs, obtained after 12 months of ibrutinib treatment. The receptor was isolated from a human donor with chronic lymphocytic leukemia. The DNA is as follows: TGTGCCAGCAGCTTCTTCCGGGACTTGCAGTATTTT. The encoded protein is CASSFFRDLQYF.